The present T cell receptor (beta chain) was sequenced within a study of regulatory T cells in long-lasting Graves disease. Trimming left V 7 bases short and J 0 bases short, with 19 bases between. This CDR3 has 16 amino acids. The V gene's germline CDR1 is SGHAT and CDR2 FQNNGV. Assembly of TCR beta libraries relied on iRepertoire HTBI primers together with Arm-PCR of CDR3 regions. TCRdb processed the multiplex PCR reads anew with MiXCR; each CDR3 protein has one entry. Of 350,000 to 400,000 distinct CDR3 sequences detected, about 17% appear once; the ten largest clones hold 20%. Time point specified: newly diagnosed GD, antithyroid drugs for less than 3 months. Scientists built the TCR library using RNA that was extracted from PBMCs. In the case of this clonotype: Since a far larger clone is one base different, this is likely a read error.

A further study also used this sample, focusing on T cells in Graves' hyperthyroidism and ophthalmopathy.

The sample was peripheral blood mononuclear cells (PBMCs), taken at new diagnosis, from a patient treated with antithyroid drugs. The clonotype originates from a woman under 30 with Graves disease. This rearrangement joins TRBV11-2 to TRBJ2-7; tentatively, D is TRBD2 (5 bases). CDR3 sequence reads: CASTPLPRGSSYEQYF. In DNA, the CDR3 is TGTGCCAGCACTCCTCTTCCCCGGGGAAGCTCCTACGAGCAGTACTTC.